This T cell receptor (beta chain) originates from a study of long-term antiretroviral therapy in people with HIV. Findings and caveats of the study: An increase in diversity followed ART, yet levels stayed below transplant donor controls. All time points showed a repertoire dominated by clones expanded before ART.

In regard to this clone: Its target is not known.

Germline V CDR1 and CDR2: SGDLS, YYNGEE. The CDR3 is 20 residues long. With 5 bases clipped from V and 1 base from J, the junction kept 22 bases outside the gene matches. There was at least one pre-ART PBMC sample for each donor, plus at least two post-ART PBMC samples. Without exception, participants with HIV were treated in the United States. Survey level was the resolution at which the v3.0 immunoSEQ assay ran. Sequenced by immunoSEQ multiplex PCR; TCRdb stores in-frame clones only, minus some. Of some 35,000 clones in the sample, 80% to 90% were seen once. The receptor was isolated from a man between 18 and 35 years old with HIV. The sample here was unsorted PBMCs, taken 0.4 years before starting antiretroviral therapy. The chain recombines TRBV9 with TRBJ2-5; 8 nucleotides agree with TRBD2. CDR3 sequence reads: CASSMGPDGGTSGAQETQYF. The CDR3 coding sequence is TGTGCCAGCAGTATGGGTCCGGACGGGGGGACTAGTGGGGCCCAAGAGACCCAGTACTTC.